The 21 T cell receptor beta chains given below trace back to one sample, sequenced in a study of cytomegalovirus exposure and HLA in healthy donors. 60 Vbeta and 13 Jbeta primers were used in PCR. Sequencing was performed with immunoSEQ multiplex PCR; in TCRdb, only in-frame clones are kept and a portion is missing. This sample has 120,000 or so clones, with over 70% found just once. The sequenced sample was PBMCs. The origin of the receptors is a man younger than 35 in good health and CMV-seropositive.

The chain combines TRBV19 with TRBJ2-1; 10 bases fit TRBD2. Germline V gene data show CDR1 as LNHDA and CDR2 as SQIVND (reference sequence). The V and J ends lost 9 bases and 0 bases, in that order; junction bases with no gene match: 5. This CDR3 has 15 residues. The CDR3 DNA is TGTGCCAGCAATAGCGGGGGGTTCTCCTACAATGAGCAGTTCTTC. This gives the protein CASNSGGFSYNEQFF. The variable domain in full, completed from reference TRBV19 and TRBJ2-1, reads DGGITQSPKYLFRKEGQNVTLSCEQNLNHDAMYWYRQDPGQGLRLIYYSQIVNDFQKGDIAEGYSVSREKKESFPLTVTSAQKNPTAFYLCASNSGGFSYNEQFFGPGTRLTVL.

The chain links TRBV7-6 to TRBJ2-1, with D possibly matching TRBD2 (6 bases). CDR1 and CDR2 from the germline V gene are SGHVS and FNYEAQ. The CDR3 covers 13 residues. Trimming cost V 4 bases and J 8 bases, with 12 bases left between them. This CDR3 reads CASSSLAGYEQFF. For the CDR3, the DNA is TGTGCCAGCAGCTCGCTCGCGGGGTATGAGCAGTTCTTC.

The V and J genes are TRBV30 and TRBJ2-4; 7 nucleotides line up with TRBD2. J lost 2 bases, V lost 2 bases, and 12 bases had no gene match. The germline CDR1 and CDR2 sequences are GTSNPN and SVGIG (reference sequence). The CDR3 has 17 amino acids. CDR3 nucleotide sequence: TGTGCCTGGAGTCCACGCGGGGGTGAGGGGTCCAAAAACATTCAGTACTTC. Its protein is CAWSPRGGEGSKNIQYF.

The chain is built from TRBV29-1 and TRBJ1-2; perhaps TRBD1 as D (6 bases). Between the trimmed V and J ends, which lost 2 bases and 4 bases, there was a span of 8 bases. Germline loops: CDR1 SQVTM, CDR2 ANQGSEA. CDR3 length: 12 residues. The CDR3 reads CSVESRGYGYTF. The CDR3 DNA sequence: TGCAGCGTTGAATCCAGGGGCTATGGCTACACCTTC.

The genes are TRBV11-2 and TRBJ2-1, with 9 bases that match TRBD2. In germline, CDR1 is SGHAT, CDR2 FQNNGV. The CDR3 has 13 residues. J gave up 13 bases and V 4 bases, and 8 bases lay outside the gene matches. This CDR3 reads CASSSSGGTFQFF. The CDR3 coding sequence is TGTGCCAGCAGCTCAAGCGGGGGGACTTTTCAGTTCTTC.

The chain is built from TRBV18 and TRBJ2-3; D may be TRBD2 (6 bases). V lost 3 bases, J lost 0 bases, and 25 bases lay in between. The CDR3 consists of 20 residues. Germline V gene lookup returns CDR1 KGHSH and CDR2 LQKENI. In DNA, the CDR3 is TGTGCCAGCTCACCCCCGTCTCAGGTGGAGGGCCGCGAAAGCACAGATACGCAGTATTTT. It translates to CASSPPSQVEGRESTDTQYF. Using reference TRBV18 and TRBJ2-3 for the parts outside the CDR3, the full variable domain is NAGVMQNPRHLVRRRGQEARLRCSPMKGHSHVYWYRQLPEEGLKFMVYLQKENIIDESGMPKERFSAEFPKEGPSILRIQQVVRGDSAAYFCASSPPSQVEGRESTDTQYFGPGTRLTVL.

This clone came up once. V and J are TRBV5-1 and TRBJ2-3; the match to TRBD2 covers 11 bases. Germline CDR1 reads SGHRS; CDR2 reads YFSETQ. There are 16 residues in the CDR3. Trimming removed 3 bases from V and 4 bases from J; junction bases left unmatched: 7. DNA for the CDR3: TGCGCCAGCAGCTCCATAGCGGGAGGGCGGTCAGATACGCAGTATTTT. Translated: CASSSIAGGRSDTQYF.

The V call is TRBV2, the J call TRBJ1-2; TRBD1 agrees at 12 bases. V lost 6 bases, J lost 2 bases, and 7 bases stayed unmatched. The CDR3 sequence is 16 residues long. Germline V gene sequence: CDR1 SNHLY, CDR2 FYNNEI. The CDR3: CASRRGQGAGNYGYTF. The CDR3 DNA reads as TGTGCCAGCAGGAGGGGACAGGGGGCAGGGAACTATGGCTACACCTTC. Complete variable domain (other parts from reference TRBV2 and TRBJ1-2): EPEVTQTPSHQVTQMGQEVILRCVPISNHLYFYWYRQILGQKVEFLVSFYNNEISEKSEIFDDQFSVERPDGSNFTLKIRSTKLEDSAMYFCASRRGQGAGNYGYTFGSGTRLTVV.

Points on this clone: At one end, the junction sequence differs from germline, possibly due to a read error. The chain is built from TRBV7-7 and TRBJ2-5; tentative D call: TRBD2 (5 bases). From germline, CDR1 is SSHAT and CDR2 FNYEAQ (reference sequence). This CDR3 region has 13 residues. CDR3 sequence (DNA): TGTGCTAGCAGCCCGGGATTAGGAGAGACCCAGTACTTC. It specifies CASSPGLGETQYF.

The rearrangement links TRBV15 to TRBJ1-6; no reliable D call. The germline CDR1 and CDR2 sequences are LNHNV and YYDKDF (reference sequence). CDR3 length: 18 amino acids. V was cut by 0 bases and J by 7 bases, with 19 bases left in between. The CDR3 DNA follows: TGTGCCACCAGCAGAGATCCCGTTAGGATAAGAGGGAATTCACCCCTCCACTTT. Its translation is CATSRDPVRIRGNSPLHF.

V usage is TRBV6-5 and J usage is TRBJ2-5; unclear D gene. There are 11 residues in the CDR3. With 10 bases removed from V and 5 bases from J, the gap between germline ends came to 11 bases. Germline values: CDR1 MNHEY, CDR2 SVGAGI. Here the CDR3 reads CATQWYETQYF. The CDR3, as DNA: TGTGCCACCCAGTGGTACGAGACCCAGTACTTC.

This chain connects TRBV5-6 to TRBJ1-5, with D possibly being TRBD1 (6 bases). V was cut by 3 bases and J by 5 bases, with 15 bases left in between. Germline V gene data show CDR1 as SGHDT and CDR2 as YYEEEE. CDR3 length: 15 amino acids. CDR3 in amino acids: CASSSGGGAHQPQHF. Here the CDR3 DNA reads TGTGCCAGCAGCTCTGGAGGGGGGGCCCATCAGCCCCAGCATTTT.

The chain couples TRBV19 to TRBJ1-3, with TRBD1 matching 9 bases. The CDR3 consists of 14 residues. CDR1 is LNHDA, CDR2 SQIVND, per germline (reference sequence). With 8 bases clipped from V and 2 bases from J, the junction kept 4 bases outside the gene matches. The CDR3 loop is CASWDRETGNTIYF. DNA for the CDR3: TGTGCCAGTTGGGACAGGGAGACTGGAAACACCATATATTTT.

The gene calls are TRBV9 and TRBJ2-3; 7 bases agree with TRBD2. Germline CDR1 SGDLS, CDR2 YYNGEE. Germline trimming cut 0 bases from V and 4 bases from J; bases unmatched to any gene: 5. This CDR3 comprises 15 residues. The CDR3 DNA sequence: TGTGCCAGCAGCGTAGGTAGCGGGTTTTCAGATACGCAGTATTTT. Translated, it gives CASSVGSGFSDTQYF.

The rearrangement joins TRBV4-1 to TRBJ1-6; 7 bases match TRBD1. The germline V gene has CDR1 MGHRA and CDR2 YSYEKL. Trimming cost V 4 bases and J 7 bases; bases outside gene matches: 7. The CDR3 is made up of 15 amino acids. The CDR3 sequence is CASSLSQGTNSPLHF. CDR3 DNA sequence: TGCGCCAGCAGCCTTTCACAGGGGACAAATTCACCCCTCCACTTT.

This chain links TRBV25-1 with TRBJ2-7; 7 nucleotides agree with TRBD2. This CDR3 has 15 residues. Germline CDR1 is MGHDK and CDR2 is SYGVNS. The junction had 11 bases not matched to a gene; V was cut back by 6 bases and J by 3 bases. CDR3 residues: CASSARASGFYEQYF. DNA of the CDR3: TGTGCCAGCAGCGCCCGGGCTAGCGGCTTCTACGAGCAGTACTTC.

The rearrangement joins TRBV5-8 to TRBJ2-7, with 9 bases matching TRBD1. The trim removed 4 bases at V and 1 base at J, leaving 9 bases unmatched. This CDR3 comprises 16 residues. Germline values: CDR1 SGHTS, CDR2 YDEGEE. The CDR3 bases are TGTGCCAGCAGCCAGAGGACCGGGACAGGGTCCTACGAGCAGTACTTC. It translates to CASSQRTGTGSYEQYF.

The chain has TRBV5-5 and TRBJ1-1, with D perhaps matching TRBD1 (5 bases). CDR1 is SGHKS, CDR2 YYEKEE, per germline (reference sequence). CDR3 length: 16 amino acids. The V gene lost 1 base and the J gene lost 4 bases, with 17 bases spanning the gap. The CDR3 nucleotides read TGTGCCAGCAGCTTGACTCTGAGACCGGGGGGCACTGAAGCTTTCTTT. Its protein product is CASSLTLRPGGTEAFF.

J is TRBJ1-4 and V is TRBV18; D is undetermined. Germline V gene lookup returns CDR1 KGHSH and CDR2 LQKENI. The CDR3 runs to 17 residues. V was clipped by 6 bases and J by 7 bases, with 24 bases between them. CDR3 amino acids: CASSLNSLGALGEKLFF. The CDR3 nucleotides are TGTGCCAGCTCTCTTAATAGCCTTGGTGCCCTGGGTGAAAAACTGTTTTTT.

This clone has only one observation. The rearrangement joins TRBV5-5 to TRBJ2-7, with 8 bases matching TRBD1. CDR1 and CDR2 from the germline V gene are SGHKS and YYEKEE (reference sequence). The CDR3 consists of 15 residues. The junction had 10 bases not matched to a gene; V was cut back by 4 bases and J by 4 bases. The CDR3 DNA sequence: TGTGCCAGCAGCCACCTACAGGGGGGCACGTACGAGCAGTACTTC. Translated, it gives CASSHLQGGTYEQYF.

CDR3 amino acids: CAWSVRSEWTGAGEKLFF. DNA for the CDR3: TGTGCCTGGAGTGTAAGGTCGGAATGGACAGGGGCGGGCGAAAAACTGTTTTTT. The chain joins TRBV30 to TRBJ1-4; 9 nucleotides match TRBD1. Germline values: CDR1 GTSNPN, CDR2 SVGIG (reference sequence). The CDR3 consists of 18 residues. V dropped 0 bases and J dropped 8; count of bases not matched to a gene: 16.